Presented here are 12 T cell receptor beta chains from one specimen sequenced in a study of CD8+CD57+ T cells in acquired aplastic anemia. Genomic DNA, serving as template, underwent TCR beta VDJ and CDR3 profiling. TCRdb re-called the reads through MiXCR, storing one row per CDR3 protein. The sample lists about 160,000 distinct CDR3 sequences, roughly 43% seen once, with 2.5% to 3% in the top ten. Selection for sequencing was limited to patients who had shown CD8+CD57+ cell expansion by flow cytometry. Sequencing input: sorted CD4+, CD8+, or CD8+CD57+ T cells (not recorded which) from PBMCs. These receptors originate from a human donor with aplastic anemia.

With regard to this clonotype: This clone may be a read error of a much larger clone one base away. It is likely a read error, because the conserved phenylalanine at the end of the CDR3 is missing. The chain employs TRBV14 and TRBJ1-1; 9 nucleotides align to TRBD1. This CDR3 is built from 15 residues. The V gene's germline CDR1 is SGHDN and CDR2 FVKESK. V shed 4 bases and J 5 bases; nucleotides not matched to a gene: 8. The CDR3 loop reads CASSLSGQGFTEAFL. The CDR3 bases are TGTGCCAGCAGCCTCTCGGGACAGGGTTTTACTGAAGCTTTCCTT.

This clonotype came up a few times. This chain links TRBV5-6 with TRBJ1-4, with D possibly matching TRBD1 (6 bases). This CDR3 is 15 amino acids long. Germline V gives CDR1 SGHDT, CDR2 YYEEEE. V lost 2 bases and J lost 6, with 14 bases in between. The CDR3 sequence: CASSFPNGGDEKLFF. In DNA, the CDR3 is TGTGCCAGCAGCTTTCCCAACGGGGGCGATGAAAAACTGTTTTTT.

Regarding this clonotype: The junction departs from the called germline gene at one end, perhaps through a read error. Here the CDR3 reads CANSLTGWGTNYGYTF. In DNA, the CDR3 is TGTGCCAACAGCTTAACGGGCTGGGGGACTAACTATGGCTACACCTTC. The chain has TRBV7-3 and TRBJ1-2; possible D gene TRBD1, 5 bases. The germline CDR1 and CDR2 sequences are SGHTA and FQGTGA. The CDR3 loop spans 16 amino acids. Full variable domain (rest looked up from reference TRBV7-3 and TRBJ1-2): GAGVSQTPSNKVTEKGKYVELRCDPISGHTALYWYRQSLGQGPEFLIYFQGTGAADDSGLPNDRFFAVRPEGSVSTLKIQRTERGDSAVYLCANSLTGWGTNYGYTFGSGTRLTVV.

With respect to this clonotype: Likely a read error: the CDR3 ends without its conserved phenylalanine or tryptophan. The limits of the CDR3 on the DNA are not certain, so only TCRdb's listed CDR3 is given. This sequence joins TRBV5-8 and TRBJ1-2; TRBD1, the table's D call, lacks a check against the DNA. Termini included, the CDR3 measures 11 amino acids. Germline-derived CDR1 and CDR2 are SGHTS and YDEGEE. The chain's CDR3 is CASSLPLTGIE.

This clonotype was counted many times. The rearrangement joins TRBV14 to TRBJ2-1; D is perhaps TRBD1 (6 bases). Germline CDR1 reads SGHDN; CDR2 reads FVKESK. The V and J ends lost 6 bases and 6 bases respectively, with 18 bases between them. This CDR3 spans 15 amino acids. CDR3 coding DNA: TGTGCCAGCAGGGGGACGGGACATGCCCGCAATGAGCAGTTCTTC. This translates into CASRGTGHARNEQFF.

This clonotype was detected a few times. The chain recombines TRBV2 with TRBJ2-7; D perhaps matches TRBD2 (5 bases). The length of the CDR3 is 13 residues. Trimming left V 6 bases short and J 6 bases short, with 15 bases between. The germline CDR1 and CDR2 sequences are SNHLY and FYNNEI. The CDR3 loop is CASRRVETLEQYF. The CDR3 DNA follows: TGTGCCAGCAGGAGGGTCGAAACCCTCGAGCAGTACTTC.

The CDR3 DNA follows: TGTGCCAGCAGCGAAAACGGTGGTCCGAACACCGGGGAGCTGTTTTTT. Translated, it gives CASSENGGPNTGELFF. The gene calls are TRBV7-3 and TRBJ2-2; D is unresolved. V was shortened by 5 bases and J by 0 bases, with 13 bases between the two germline ends. The CDR3 totals 16 residues. Germline CDR1 is SGHTA and CDR2 is FQGTGA. The full variable domain, rest sourced from reference TRBV7-3 and TRBJ2-2, is GAGVSQTPSNKVTEKGKYVELRCDPISGHTALYWYRQSLGQGPEFLIYFQGTGAADDSGLPNDRFFAVRPEGSVSTLKIQRTERGDSAVYLCASSENGGPNTGELFFGEGSRLTVL.

This chain links TRBV15 with TRBJ2-7; maybe TRBD1 (5 bases). Trimming left V 0 bases short and J 5 bases short, with 20 bases between. The CDR3 sequence is 17 residues long. Germline V gives CDR1 LNHNV, CDR2 YYDKDF (reference sequence). This CDR3 is CATSRDDYLGHGNEQYF. Here the CDR3 DNA reads TGTGCCACCAGCAGAGATGATTACCTAGGACATGGAAACGAGCAGTACTTC.

This clonotype was found many times. V gene TRBV7-3 combines with J gene TRBJ2-3, with D perhaps matching TRBD2 (5 bases). CDR1 is SGHTA and CDR2 is FQGTGA in the germline V gene. Trimming shortened V by 1 base and J by 0 bases, and 17 bases separated the two germline ends. CDR3 length: 18 amino acids. CDR3 bases: TGTGCCAGCAGCTTAAGGTTTCGTGCGGGCATGAGCACAGATACGCAGTATTTT. It codes for CASSLRFRAGMSTDTQYF. Drawing the rest from reference TRBV7-3 and TRBJ2-3, the complete variable domain is GAGVSQTPSNKVTEKGKYVELRCDPISGHTALYWYRQSLGQGPEFLIYFQGTGAADDSGLPNDRFFAVRPEGSVSTLKIQRTERGDSAVYLCASSLRFRAGMSTDTQYFGPGTRLTVL.

Concerning this clonotype: A single base separates this from a much larger clone, so it may be a read error. V and J are TRBV12-3 or TRBV12-4 and TRBJ2-2, with 7 bases identical to TRBD2. This CDR3 region has 15 residues. The CDR3 nucleotides read TGTGCCAGCAGTCGAGGGAGGGCGGGCACCGGGGAGCTGTCTTTT. It codes for CASSRGRAGTGELSF.

The gene calls are TRBV25-1 and TRBJ2-5; D is unclear. Germline CDR1 and CDR2: MGHDK and SYGVNS. This CDR3 spans 14 amino acids. V gave up 4 bases and J gave up 5 bases, with 14 bases separating them. DNA of the CDR3: TGTGCCAGCAGTGCCTCCCCTCCCGCGGAGACCCAGTACTTC. This gives the protein CASSASPPAETQYF.

The chain employs TRBV15 and TRBJ1-3; TRBD1 aligns across 7 bases. CDR3 length: 16 amino acids. Germline assignment: CDR1 LNHNV and CDR2 YYDKDF (reference sequence). V dropped 0 bases and J dropped 6; count of bases not matched to a gene: 8. CDR3 region: CATSRDLGTVTNTIYF. The CDR3 nucleotides are TGTGCCACCAGCAGAGATCTTGGGACAGTGACAAACACCATATATTTT.